The 29 T cell receptor beta chains below come from one sample, sequenced in a study of blood T cell repertoires in COVID-19 (dated by TCRdb to 2018 to 2021). The method behind the library was the immunoSEQ multiplex PCR assay. The clones in this table, taken by TCRdb from immuneACCESS, are in-frame only. Not every clone is retained; where verified, under half of the shortfall comes from an unresolved V gene, and the cause of the rest is unknown. This sample gives about 40,000 clones in total; 87% of them show up just once. The biggest ten clones account for approximately 5% of the sample. Sequenced input: peripheral blood. These TCRs come from a man aged 55 to 70 with COVID-19, enrolled during active disease.

The chain recombines TRBV28 with TRBJ1-2; D call uncertain. The CDR3 runs to 11 residues. Germline V gene lookup returns CDR1 MDHEN and CDR2 SYDVKM. V was trimmed by 7 bases and J by 4 bases, leaving 7 bases between them. CDR3 nucleotide sequence: TGTGCCAGCACCCAGATCTATGGCTACACCTTC. It is translated as CASTQIYGYTF.

The gene calls are TRBV5-6 and TRBJ2-7; 9 bases match TRBD1. Germline values: CDR1 SGHDT, CDR2 YYEEEE. J lost 0 bases, V lost 0 bases, and 4 bases had no gene match. This CDR3 has 16 amino acids. Here the CDR3 reads CASSLGQGVISYEQYF. The CDR3, as DNA: TGTGCCAGCAGCTTGGGACAGGGGGTCATCTCCTACGAGCAGTACTTC.

V gene TRBV5-6 combines with J gene TRBJ1-1, with D unresolved. With 2 bases removed from V and 7 bases from J, the gap between germline ends came to 12 bases. CDR1 and CDR2 from the germline V gene are SGHDT and YYEEEE. The CDR3 totals 13 residues. CDR3 nucleotides: TGTGCCAGCAGCTTTCTTCCTAACTATGAAGCTTTCTTT. It specifies CASSFLPNYEAFF. Full variable domain (outside the CDR3, taken from reference TRBV5-6 and TRBJ1-1): DAGVTQSPTHLIKTRGQQVTLRCSPKSGHDTVSWYQQALGQGPQFIFQYYEEEERQRGNFPDRFSGHQFPNYSSELNVNALLLGDSALYLCASSFLPNYEAFFGQGTRLTVV.

The table lists this clone with a count of one. This chain connects TRBV11-2 to TRBJ1-4, with TRBD1 matching over 8 bases. This CDR3 is 17 amino acids long. The J segment lost 8 bases and the V segment lost 2 bases, leaving 13 bases of the junction unmatched. Per the germline V gene, CDR1 is SGHAT and CDR2 is FQNNGV. The CDR3 protein is CASSLRRQGAFREKLFF. The CDR3 DNA is TGTGCCAGCAGCTTACGAAGGCAGGGGGCCTTCCGGGAAAAACTGTTTTTT.

The rearrangement uses TRBV27 and TRBJ1-6; possible D gene TRBD1, 6 bases. There are 16 residues in the CDR3. Trimming stripped 7 bases from V and 0 bases from J, with 13 bases between. Germline values: CDR1 MNHEY, CDR2 SMNVEV (reference sequence). CDR3 bases: TGTGCCAGCAAATTTGAGGACAGCTCCTATAATTCACCCCTCCACTTT. As protein: CASKFEDSSYNSPLHF.

In nucleotides, the CDR3 is TGTGCCAGCAGCTTAGGGCAGGGGGCAAGCAATGAGCAGTTCTTC. It is translated as CASSLGQGASNEQFF. The chain combines TRBV13 with TRBJ2-1; 8 bases align to TRBD1. Germline V gene sequence: CDR1 PRHDT, CDR2 FYEKMQ (reference sequence). This CDR3 is 15 amino acids long. J gave up 6 bases and V 0 bases, and 4 bases lay outside the gene matches.

This rearrangement joins TRBV28 to TRBJ1-2; tentatively, D is TRBD1 (5 bases). V gave up 3 bases and J gave up 7 bases, with 15 bases separating them. This CDR3 has 14 residues. Germline values: CDR1 MDHEN, CDR2 SYDVKM. As DNA, the CDR3 is TGTGCCAGCAGTTTCCCAGGAAGGGGTGGTGGCTACACCTTC. Amino acid sequence: CASSFPGRGGGYTF.

The rearrangement links TRBV27 to TRBJ2-6, with D unresolved. In germline, CDR1 is MNHEY, CDR2 SMNVEV (reference sequence). The CDR3 loop spans 14 amino acids. The ends were cut back, 5 bases at V and 2 bases at J, with 7 bases in the middle. In nucleotides, the CDR3 is TGTGCCAGCAGTCTAGGAACTGGGGCCAACGTCCTGACTTTC. Translated: CASSLGTGANVLTF.

This chain connects TRBV6-1 to TRBJ1-1, with 8 bases matching TRBD1. Germline lookup yields CDR1 MNHNS and CDR2 SASEGT. The CDR3 consists of 17 residues. V lost 1 base and J lost 3; bases outside the gene matches: 10. The CDR3 DNA reads as TGTGCCAGCAGTGAAGAAGCGCAGGGGGCGGTGGACACTGAAGCTTTCTTT. Translated, it gives CASSEEAQGAVDTEAFF.

This chain uses TRBV6-5 with TRBJ1-5; perhaps TRBD1 as D (5 bases). Germline CDR1 is MNHEY and CDR2 is SVGAGI. The length of the CDR3 is 14 residues. V was pared by 6 bases and J by 6 bases, with 15 bases between. CDR3 sequence (DNA): TGTGCCAGCAGGGGCGGGGGTAAAGGTCAGCCCCAGCATTTT. Translating it yields CASRGGGKGQPQHF.

The chain recombines TRBV6-2 or TRBV6-3 with TRBJ1-2; 11 nucleotides align to TRBD1. The CDR3 loop spans 17 amino acids. Germline CDR1 and CDR2: MNHEY and SVGEGT. V was pared by 5 bases and J by 5 bases, with 13 bases of the junction left unmatched. The CDR3 sequence is CASSPTGQGALAYGYTF. The CDR3 DNA sequence: TGTGCCAGCAGTCCCACCGGACAGGGGGCCCTGGCGTATGGCTACACCTTC.

This clone was picked up a small number of times. V usage is TRBV7-9 and J usage is TRBJ2-3; 11 nucleotides agree with TRBD2. This CDR3 has 16 amino acids. CDR1 is SEHNR and CDR2 is FQNEAQ in the germline V gene (reference sequence). V was clipped by 8 bases and J by 0 bases; unmatched bases: 7. The CDR3 protein is CASPVAGGASTDTQYF. The DNA for the CDR3 is TGTGCCAGCCCTGTAGCGGGAGGGGCTAGCACAGATACGCAGTATTTT. The entire variable domain, with the rest obtained from reference TRBV7-9 and TRBJ2-3, is as follows: DTGVSQNPRHKITKRGQNVTFRCDPISEHNRLYWYRQTLGQGPEFLTYFQNEAQLEKSRLLSDRFSAERPKGSFSTLEIQRTEQGDSAMYLCASPVAGGASTDTQYFGPGTRLTVL.

This sequence joins TRBV24-1 and TRBJ2-1; 11 nucleotides match TRBD2. V gave up 4 bases and J gave up 8 bases; unmatched junction bases: 9. The CDR3 runs to 16 residues. Germline V CDR1 and CDR2: KGHDR, SFDVKD. CDR3 sequence: CATSDRSGTSGDEQFF. As DNA, the CDR3 is TGTGCCACCAGTGACCGCTCCGGGACTAGCGGCGATGAGCAGTTCTTC.

This chain links TRBV11-2 with TRBJ1-4, with 7 positions matching TRBD1. The CDR3 extends over 14 amino acids. From germline, CDR1 is SGHAT and CDR2 FQNNGV. The junction had 8 bases not matched to a gene; V was cut back by 5 bases and J by 8 bases. In DNA, the CDR3 is TGTGCCAGCAGCCGACGACAGGGAAGCGAAAAACTGTTTTTT. Translation: CASSRRQGSEKLFF.

This rearrangement joins TRBV6-5 to TRBJ2-5; 11 bases fit TRBD1. CDR1 is MNHEY and CDR2 is SVGAGI in the germline V gene. The CDR3 covers 13 residues. Trimming cost V 6 bases and J 5 bases; bases outside gene matches: 2. CDR3 loop: CASRRDRGETQYF. The CDR3 DNA reads TGTGCCAGCAGGCGGGACAGGGGGGAGACCCAGTACTTC.

This chain uses TRBV9 with TRBJ1-6; D perhaps matches TRBD1 (5 bases). The CDR3 spans 16 residues. V shed 0 bases and J shed 3 bases, with 10 bases lying between them. Germline V gene data show CDR1 as SGDLS and CDR2 as YYNGEE. CDR3 in amino acids: CASSVGSGGYNSPLHF. The DNA of the CDR3 is TGTGCCAGCAGCGTAGGGTCCGGGGGCTATAATTCACCCCTCCACTTT.

The genes are TRBV19 and TRBJ1-4; D is unresolved. The length of the CDR3 is 14 residues. The ends were cut back, 6 bases at V and 4 bases at J, with 12 bases in the middle. Germline V gene lookup returns CDR1 LNHDA and CDR2 SQIVND (reference sequence). This CDR3 reads CASSRLSGNEKLFF. CDR3 bases: TGTGCCAGTAGCCGCCTCTCGGGTAATGAAAAACTGTTTTTT.

The CDR3 loop reads CASRESGGGQYNEQFF. In DNA, the CDR3 is TGTGCCAGCAGGGAGTCAGGGGGCGGACAATACAATGAGCAGTTCTTC. The chain employs TRBV5-4 and TRBJ2-1; 8 positions match TRBD1. The germline V gene encodes CDR1 SGHNT and CDR2 YYREEE (reference sequence). Losses at the gene ends were 5 bases for V and 4 bases for J; bases not matched to a gene: 11. The CDR3 spans 16 residues.

The chain carries TRBV28 and TRBJ1-5, with TRBD1 matching 8 bases. CDR1 and CDR2 from the germline V gene are MDHEN and SYDVKM. This CDR3 is 16 amino acids long. V was pared by 2 bases and J by 5 bases, with 8 bases of the junction left unmatched. The CDR3 DNA reads TGTGCCAGCAGTTTACTGGGACAGGAGATTCATCAGCCCCAGCATTTT. It is translated as CASSLLGQEIHQPQHF. Complete variable domain (other parts from reference TRBV28 and TRBJ1-5): DVKVTQSSRYLVKRTGEKVFLECVQDMDHENMFWYRQDPGLGLRLIYFSYDVKMKEKGDIPEGYSVSREKKERFSLILESASTNQTSMYLCASSLLGQEIHQPQHFGDGTRLSIL.

The chain recombines TRBV28 with TRBJ2-1, with 10 bases that match TRBD2. The V gene's germline CDR1 is MDHEN and CDR2 SYDVKM. CDR3 length equals 17 residues. V shed 3 bases, J shed 6 bases, and the junction held 11 bases outside the gene matches. CDR3: CASSLPASGRLVNEQFF. DNA for the CDR3: TGTGCCAGCAGTTTGCCGGCTAGCGGGAGACTCGTCAATGAGCAGTTCTTC.

The rearrangement uses TRBV29-1 and TRBJ2-7; 8 bases fit TRBD1. The CDR3 extends over 14 amino acids. Germline CDR1 SQVTM, CDR2 ANQGSEA. J lost 1 base, V lost 4 bases, and 6 bases had no gene match. The CDR3 loop is CSVGDGTGSYEQYF. CDR3 DNA sequence: TGCAGCGTTGGAGACGGGACAGGATCCTACGAGCAGTACTTC.

The chain recombines TRBV19 with TRBJ2-7, with 8 bases that match TRBD2. CDR3 length: 16 amino acids. CDR1 LNHDA and CDR2 SQIVND come from the germline V gene (reference sequence). Trimming took 6 bases from V and 5 from J; bases not matched to a gene: 15. The CDR3 DNA follows: TGTGCCAGTAGCCCCCCTCGAGAGCGGGAGTTTAACGAGCAGTACTTC. It codes for CASSPPREREFNEQYF.

The chain has TRBV30 and TRBJ1-1; perhaps TRBD1 as D (5 bases). Trimming shortened V by 4 bases and J by 4 bases, and 7 bases separated the two germline ends. Per germline, CDR1 GTSNPN and CDR2 SVGIG (reference sequence). This CDR3 has 11 amino acids. The CDR3 here is CAWIGGTEAFF. The CDR3 DNA is TGTGCCTGGATCGGGGGCACTGAAGCTTTCTTT.

The chain couples TRBV19 to TRBJ2-6; 13 nucleotides agree with TRBD2. V gave up 6 bases and J gave up 8 bases; unmatched junction bases: 10. The V gene's germline CDR1 is LNHDA and CDR2 SQIVND (reference sequence). The CDR3 has 17 amino acids. The CDR3 loop reads CASSLLTSGRITNVLTF. Here the CDR3 DNA reads TGTGCCAGTAGCCTCCTGACTAGCGGGAGGATAACCAACGTCCTGACTTTC.

This clone appeared once. The rearrangement uses TRBV11-2 and TRBJ1-1; D perhaps matches TRBD1 (5 bases). The germline V gene has CDR1 SGHAT and CDR2 FQNNGV. The CDR3 runs to 15 residues. Trimming cost V 1 base and J 4 bases, with 13 bases left between them. This CDR3 is CASSLGGLRRTEAFF. The CDR3 region has the DNA TGTGCCAGCAGCTTAGGGGGACTAAGGCGCACTGAAGCTTTCTTT.

The CDR3, as DNA: TGCAGCGTTAGGGGCAGGGGGCTCGGGGAGACCCAGTACTTC. Translated: CSVRGRGLGETQYF. The chain carries TRBV29-1 and TRBJ2-5, with TRBD1 identical over 8 bases. Germline V gene data show CDR1 as SQVTM and CDR2 as ANQGSEA. The CDR3 loop spans 14 amino acids. Trimming removed 5 bases from V and 5 bases from J; junction bases left unmatched: 10.

V usage is TRBV14 and J usage is TRBJ2-2, with D tentatively TRBD1 (5 bases). Trimming took 2 bases from V and 0 from J, leaving 10 bases between them. Germline lookup yields CDR1 SGHDN and CDR2 FVKESK. CDR3 length: 16 amino acids. The CDR3 DNA follows: TGTGCCAGCAGCCAACATTTCAGGGCGAACACCGGGGAGCTGTTTTTT. Translation gives CASSQHFRANTGELFF.

This chain links TRBV7-9 with TRBJ1-4, with TRBD1 matching 8 bases. The CDR3 has 16 amino acids. V shed 5 bases, J shed 8 bases, and the junction held 13 bases outside the gene matches. CDR1 is SEHNR, CDR2 FQNEAQ, per germline (reference sequence). DNA for the CDR3: TGTGCCAGCAGCCTAACAGGACAGGGATCGATAGAAAAACTGTTTTTT. Residues: CASSLTGQGSIEKLFF.

The chain employs TRBV5-4 and TRBJ1-1; perhaps TRBD1 as D (5 bases). V lost 1 base to trimming and J lost 5 bases, with 9 bases between them. This CDR3 has 13 amino acids. Germline values: CDR1 SGHNT, CDR2 YYREEE (reference sequence). The CDR3 DNA reads as TGTGCCAGCAGCTTGAGGCGGGGGACTGAAGCTTTCTTT. This gives the protein CASSLRRGTEAFF.